This TCR beta chain was retrieved from a study of blood T cell repertoires in COVID-19. Study-wide background: The origin of the acute and convalescent COVID-19 samples was the United States, Italy and Spain.

Everyone who took part was 18 to 89 years old, and they came from about two dozen US areas. Participant reports of clinical history set cohort assignment. Produced via immunoSEQ multiplex PCR; TCRdb's table is partial and in-frame only. The sample carries 150,000 or so clones, less than 85% recorded once. Sequencing input: PBMCs or T cells enriched from blood (not recorded which). This receptor was taken from a man in his fifties or sixties who had recovered from COVID-19.

CDR3 nucleotides: TGTGCCTCACCCGGCGGAGGAAGCACAGATACGCAGTATTTT. Protein sequence: CASPGGGSTDTQYF. The chain links TRBV2 to TRBJ2-3, with D maybe TRBD2 (5 bases). The germline V and J ends were trimmed by 11 bases and 0 bases, with 15 bases remaining between them. Germline V gene sequence: CDR1 SNHLY, CDR2 FYNNEI. CDR3 size: 14 residues.